This section outlines one TCR beta chain sequence together with its context. V shed 1 base, J shed 10 bases, and the junction held 9 bases outside the gene matches. CDR1 and CDR2 (germline): SGHVS, FNYEAQ. The CDR3 length is 16 residues. The authors' processing: Cell counts per sample came from amplifying reference gene primers. Some clones are missing from TCRdb's copy, which holds only in-frame ones; the method was immunoSEQ multiplex PCR. V and J calls and clone size come straight from that table; D and trimming were deduced from the DNA. This sample carries approximately 37,000 clones, roughly 86% of them seen once, and the ten largest clones take roughly 18%. This record belongs to a study of blood T cell repertoires in COVID-19. The wider study: Donors in the United States, Italy and Spain gave samples during acute or convalescent COVID-19. PBMCs, B-cell-depleted T cells, or T cells provided the cDNA or gDNA that made up the material.

This chain links TRBV7-6 with TRBJ1-6; 8 bases agree with TRBD1. The receptor's source is a man between 50 and 59 years old in a cohort sampled during active COVID-19. Sequencing used peripheral blood. In DNA form, the CDR3 reads TGTGCCAGCAGCTTAGGATCCGGGACAGGAAACTCACCCCTCCACTTT. Translation: CASSLGSGTGNSPLHF.